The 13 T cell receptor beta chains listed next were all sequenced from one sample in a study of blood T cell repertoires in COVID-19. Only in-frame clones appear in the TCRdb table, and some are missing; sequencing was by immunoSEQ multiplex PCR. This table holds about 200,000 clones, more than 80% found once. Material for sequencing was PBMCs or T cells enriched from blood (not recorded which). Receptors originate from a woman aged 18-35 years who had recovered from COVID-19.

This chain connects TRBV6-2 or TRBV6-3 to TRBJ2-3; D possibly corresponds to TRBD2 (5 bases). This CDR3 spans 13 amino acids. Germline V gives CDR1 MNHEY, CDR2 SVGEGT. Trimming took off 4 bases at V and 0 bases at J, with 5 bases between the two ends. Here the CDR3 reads CASSWTSTDTQYF. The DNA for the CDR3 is TGTGCCAGCAGTTGGACTAGCACAGATACGCAGTATTTT.

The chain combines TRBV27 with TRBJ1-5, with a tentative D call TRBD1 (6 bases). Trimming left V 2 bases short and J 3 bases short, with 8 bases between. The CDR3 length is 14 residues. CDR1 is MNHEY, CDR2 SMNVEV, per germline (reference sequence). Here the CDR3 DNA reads TGTGCCAGCAGTTTACGGGACAACAATCAGCCCCAGCATTTT. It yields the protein CASSLRDNNQPQHF.

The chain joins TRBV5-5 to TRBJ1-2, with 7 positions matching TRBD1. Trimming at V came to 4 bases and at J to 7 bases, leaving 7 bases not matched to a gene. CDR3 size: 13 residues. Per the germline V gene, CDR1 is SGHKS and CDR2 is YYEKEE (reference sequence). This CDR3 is CASSTRGQIGYTF. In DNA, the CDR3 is TGTGCCAGCAGCACTAGGGGGCAGATTGGCTACACCTTC.

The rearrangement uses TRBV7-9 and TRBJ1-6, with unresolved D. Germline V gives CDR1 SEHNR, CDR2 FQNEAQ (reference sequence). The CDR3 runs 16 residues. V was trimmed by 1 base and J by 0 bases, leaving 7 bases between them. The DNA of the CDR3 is TGTGCCAGCAGCTTAGGCGGGAGCTCCTATAATTCACCCCTCCACTTT. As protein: CASSLGGSSYNSPLHF.

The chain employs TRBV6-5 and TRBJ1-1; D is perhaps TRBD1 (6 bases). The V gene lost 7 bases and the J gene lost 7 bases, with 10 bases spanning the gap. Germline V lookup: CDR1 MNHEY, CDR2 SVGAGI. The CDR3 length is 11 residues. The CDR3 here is CASTLQGEAFF. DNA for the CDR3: TGTGCCAGCACCCTACAGGGTGAAGCTTTCTTT.

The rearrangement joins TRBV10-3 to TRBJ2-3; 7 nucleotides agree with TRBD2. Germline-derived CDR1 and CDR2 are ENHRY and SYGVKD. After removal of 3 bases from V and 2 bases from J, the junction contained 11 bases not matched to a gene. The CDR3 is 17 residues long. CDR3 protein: CAISDVGLGGDTDTQYF. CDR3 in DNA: TGTGCCATCAGTGATGTAGGACTAGGCGGGGACACAGATACGCAGTATTTT.

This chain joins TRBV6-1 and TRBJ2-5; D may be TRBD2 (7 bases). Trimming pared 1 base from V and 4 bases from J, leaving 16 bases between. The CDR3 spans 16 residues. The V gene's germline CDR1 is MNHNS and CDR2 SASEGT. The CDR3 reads CASSEEVGGRRETQYF. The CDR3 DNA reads TGTGCCAGCAGTGAAGAAGTGGGGGGGCGTCGAGAGACCCAGTACTTC.

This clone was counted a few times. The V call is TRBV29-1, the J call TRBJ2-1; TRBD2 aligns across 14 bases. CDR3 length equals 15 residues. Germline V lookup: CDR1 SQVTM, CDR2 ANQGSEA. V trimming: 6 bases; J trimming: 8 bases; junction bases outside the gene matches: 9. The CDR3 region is CSVTTSGGGRDEQFF. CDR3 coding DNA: TGCAGCGTCACGACTAGCGGGGGGGGAAGGGATGAGCAGTTCTTC.

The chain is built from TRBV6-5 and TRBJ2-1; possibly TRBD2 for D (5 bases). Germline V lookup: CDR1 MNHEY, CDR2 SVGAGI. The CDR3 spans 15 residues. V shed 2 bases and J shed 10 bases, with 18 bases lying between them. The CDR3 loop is CASSYGLPTATEQFF. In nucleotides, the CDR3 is TGTGCCAGCAGTTACGGACTCCCTACCGCAACGGAGCAGTTCTTC.

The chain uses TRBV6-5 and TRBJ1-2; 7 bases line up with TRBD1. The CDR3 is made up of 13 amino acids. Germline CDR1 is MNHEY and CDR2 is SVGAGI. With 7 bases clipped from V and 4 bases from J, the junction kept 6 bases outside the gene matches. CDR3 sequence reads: CASNPGQSYGYTF. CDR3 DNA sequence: TGTGCCAGCAACCCGGGACAGTCCTATGGCTACACCTTC.

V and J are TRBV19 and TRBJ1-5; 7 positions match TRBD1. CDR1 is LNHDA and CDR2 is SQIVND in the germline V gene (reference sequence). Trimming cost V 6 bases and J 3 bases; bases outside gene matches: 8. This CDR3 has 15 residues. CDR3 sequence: CASSLQGKDNQPQHF. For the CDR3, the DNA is TGTGCCAGTAGCCTACAGGGGAAAGACAATCAGCCCCAGCATTTT. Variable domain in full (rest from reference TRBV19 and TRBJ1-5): DGGITQSPKYLFRKEGQNVTLSCEQNLNHDAMYWYRQDPGQGLRLIYYSQIVNDFQKGDIAEGYSVSREKKESFPLTVTSAQKNPTAFYLCASSLQGKDNQPQHFGDGTRLSIL.

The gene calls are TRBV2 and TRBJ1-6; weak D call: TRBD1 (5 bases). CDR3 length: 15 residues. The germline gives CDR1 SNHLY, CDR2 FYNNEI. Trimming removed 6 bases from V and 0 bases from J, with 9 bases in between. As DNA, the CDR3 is TGTGCCAGCAGCGTTGACAGCTCCTATAATTCACCCCTCCACTTT. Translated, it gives CASSVDSSYNSPLHF. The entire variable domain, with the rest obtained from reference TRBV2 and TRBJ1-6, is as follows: EPEVTQTPSHQVTQMGQEVILRCVPISNHLYFYWYRQILGQKVEFLVSFYNNEISEKSEIFDDQFSVERPDGSNFTLKIRSTKLEDSAMYFCASSVDSSYNSPLHFGNGTRLTVT.

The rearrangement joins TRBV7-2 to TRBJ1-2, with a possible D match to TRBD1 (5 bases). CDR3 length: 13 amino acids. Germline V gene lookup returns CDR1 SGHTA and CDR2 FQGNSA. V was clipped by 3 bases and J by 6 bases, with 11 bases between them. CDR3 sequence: CASSFAWGDGYTF. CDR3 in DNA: TGTGCCAGCAGCTTTGCTTGGGGGGATGGCTACACCTTC. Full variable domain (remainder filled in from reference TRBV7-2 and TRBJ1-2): GAGVSQSPSNKVTEKGKDVELRCDPISGHTALYWYRQSLGQGLEFLIYFQGNSAPDKSGLPSDRFSAERTGGSVSTLTIQRTQQEDSAVYLCASSFAWGDGYTFGSGTRLTVV.